This T cell receptor (beta chain) was sequenced for a study of Graves' ophthalmopathy and Graves' hyperthyroidism. This CDR3 comprises 15 residues. V shed 6 bases and J 2 bases; nucleotides not matched to a gene: 5. Germline V gene lookup returns CDR1 MGHRA and CDR2 YSYEKL. Ophthalmopathy donors' eye disease showed moderate-to-severe activity, CAS of at least 3, NOSPECS of at least 4 and duration under 3 months. Uncontrolled infections, pregnancy, lactation or other autoimmune diseases led to patient exclusion. This clonotype appeared many times. Amplification of the TCR beta CDR3 regions used RNA transcripts (as template). First-round RT-PCR relied on HTBI primers, and a second-round multiplex PCR came next. TCRdb processed the multiplex PCR reads anew with MiXCR; each CDR3 protein has one entry. The table records roughly 500,000 distinct CDR3 sequences, 13% to 15% of them present only once.

The chain joins TRBV4-1 to TRBJ2-2, with 8 nucleotides matching TRBD2. The source is a woman aged 25 to 45 with Graves' ophthalmopathy. The source material was blood. The CDR3 DNA reads TGCGCCAGCAGTACGGGAGGGAGAAACACCGGGGAGCTGTTTTTT. Protein sequence: CASSTGGRNTGELFF.